Following are 25 T cell receptor beta chains from one sample sequenced in a study of blood T cell repertoires in COVID-19. Only in-frame clones appear in the TCRdb table, and some are missing; sequencing was by immunoSEQ multiplex PCR. The table lists around 210,000 clones, around 90% of them singletons. The specimen sequenced was PBMCs or T cells enriched from blood (not recorded which). The origin of the receptors is a woman under 30 who had recovered from COVID-19.

The rearrangement joins TRBV27 to TRBJ1-6, with D possibly TRBD1 on 5 matching bases. Deletions cut 4 bases from V and 10 bases from J, with 29 bases between. This CDR3 has 19 residues. Germline V gene data show CDR1 as MNHEY and CDR2 as SMNVEV (reference sequence). CDR3 in amino acids: CASSWAADLPGGGESPLHF. CDR3 coding DNA: TGTGCCAGCAGTTGGGCGGCAGATCTTCCGGGGGGGGGAGAATCACCCCTCCACTTT.

The chain combines TRBV19 with TRBJ1-2, with 8 bases matching TRBD1. Trimming cost V 7 bases and J 4 bases; bases outside gene matches: 5. The germline V gene encodes CDR1 LNHDA and CDR2 SQIVND (reference sequence). The CDR3 loop spans 13 amino acids. CDR3 protein: CASKGTGIYGYTF. The CDR3 region has the DNA TGTGCCAGTAAAGGGACAGGAATCTATGGCTACACCTTC.

This CDR3 is CSVGGYTF. CDR3 bases: TGCAGCGTCGGTGGCTACACCTTC. The rearrangement uses TRBV29-1 and TRBJ1-2; D gene unclear. This CDR3 region has 8 residues. V was cut by 6 bases and J by 7 bases, with 3 bases left in between. Germline V lookup: CDR1 SQVTM, CDR2 ANQGSEA. The full variable domain, completed using reference TRBV29-1 and TRBJ1-2, is SAVISQKPSRDICQRGTSLTIQCQVDSQVTMMFWYRQQPGQSLTLIATANQGSEATYESGFVIDKFPISRPNLTFSTLTVSNMSPEDSSIYLCSVGGYTFGSGTRLTVV.

This clone was seen only once. The genes are TRBV7-9 and TRBJ1-1, with a weak D call TRBD1 (5 bases). From germline, CDR1 is SEHNR and CDR2 FQNEAQ (reference sequence). V shed 5 bases and J shed 7 bases, with 20 bases lying between them. CDR3 length: 15 amino acids. The DNA for the CDR3 is TGTGCCAGCAGCCTCAGGGCCGACAGTCTGCTTGAAGCTTTCTTT. This sequence encodes CASSLRADSLLEAFF.

The J gene is TRBJ1-1, the V gene TRBV19; no firm D call. The CDR3 is made up of 12 amino acids. Germline-derived CDR1 and CDR2 are LNHDA and SQIVND (reference sequence). V gave up 8 bases and J gave up 12 bases, with 19 bases separating them. The CDR3 protein is CASQNQNLMPFF. The CDR3 bases are TGTGCCAGTCAGAATCAAAATTTAATGCCTTTCTTT.

This rearrangement joins TRBV5-1 to TRBJ1-6, with 7 nucleotides matching TRBD1. Trimming cost V 7 bases and J 11 bases; bases outside gene matches: 6. Germline V CDR1 and CDR2: SGHRS, YFSETQ. The CDR3 consists of 12 residues. In DNA, the CDR3 is TGCGCCAGCCGACAGGGTACGCCACCCCTCCACTTT. This sequence encodes CASRQGTPPLHF.

The CDR3 loop reads CASSSSQGALGYTF. CDR3 nucleotide sequence: TGTGCCAGCAGCTCATCACAGGGGGCGCTGGGCTACACCTTC. The chain has TRBV7-2 and TRBJ1-2, with TRBD1 matching over 9 bases. Germline CDR1 SGHTA, CDR2 FQGNSA. J lost 8 bases, V lost 4 bases, and 8 bases had no gene match. This CDR3 region has 14 residues. The complete variable domain, with remaining parts taken from reference TRBV7-2 and TRBJ1-2, reads GAGVSQSPSNKVTEKGKDVELRCDPISGHTALYWYRQSLGQGLEFLIYFQGNSAPDKSGLPSDRFSAERTGGSVSTLTIQRTQQEDSAVYLCASSSSQGALGYTFGSGTRLTVV.

The chain has TRBV4-2 and TRBJ1-1, with 8 bases that match TRBD1. Germline lookup yields CDR1 LGHNA and CDR2 YNFKEQ. The ends lost 3 bases at V and 1 base at J; junction bases unmatched: 4. The CDR3 loop spans 15 amino acids. CDR3 region: CASSHQQGANTEAFF. DNA for the CDR3: TGTGCCAGCAGCCACCAGCAGGGGGCGAACACTGAAGCTTTCTTT.

The chain combines TRBV19 with TRBJ1-1, with D perhaps TRBD1 (5 bases). V was cut by 1 base and J by 1 base, with 10 bases left in between. The germline CDR1 and CDR2 sequences are LNHDA and SQIVND (reference sequence). The CDR3 is 15 residues long. The CDR3 loop is CASSIAWQGNTEAFF. CDR3 coding DNA: TGTGCCAGTAGTATAGCATGGCAGGGGAACACTGAAGCTTTCTTT. Using reference TRBV19 and TRBJ1-1 for the parts outside the CDR3, the full variable domain is DGGITQSPKYLFRKEGQNVTLSCEQNLNHDAMYWYRQDPGQGLRLIYYSQIVNDFQKGDIAEGYSVSREKKESFPLTVTSAQKNPTAFYLCASSIAWQGNTEAFFGQGTRLTVV.

This clone has just one count. The chain is built from TRBV7-9 and TRBJ1-3; D is uncertain. The CDR3 totals 12 residues. Trimming shortened V by 5 bases and J by 15 bases, and 17 bases separated the two germline ends. Germline V gene sequence: CDR1 SEHNR, CDR2 FQNEAQ (reference sequence). CDR3 protein: CASSPNGENGYF. The DNA for the CDR3 is TGTGCCAGCAGCCCGAACGGGGAGAACGGATATTTT.

The chain recombines TRBV11-3 with TRBJ2-5, with TRBD2 matching 12 bases. CDR3 length equals 18 residues. J lost 1 base, V lost 0 bases, and 6 bases had no gene match. Germline CDR1 SGHNT, CDR2 YENEEA. DNA of the CDR3: TGTGCCAGCAGCTTAGAGTCTTCTAGCGGGGGGGGCCAAGAGACCCAGTACTTC. This sequence encodes CASSLESSSGGGQETQYF.

The chain joins TRBV28 to TRBJ2-7, with D perhaps TRBD1 (6 bases). CDR3 length: 11 amino acids. V was cut by 6 bases and J by 4 bases, with 7 bases left in between. Germline V lookup: CDR1 MDHEN, CDR2 SYDVKM. DNA of the CDR3: TGTGCCAGCAGCGACAGGTACGAGCAGTACTTC. Protein sequence: CASSDRYEQYF.

The genes are TRBV10-2 and TRBJ2-5; the match to TRBD2 covers 8 bases. CDR1 and CDR2 (germline): WSHSY, SAAADI. The CDR3 runs to 13 residues. J gave up 4 bases and V 6 bases, and 4 bases lay outside the gene matches. CDR3 coding DNA: TGCGCCAGCAGACCCGGGGGGGGAGAGACCCAGTACTTC. It translates to CASRPGGGETQYF.

The chain links TRBV30 to TRBJ2-3, with 7 bases fitting TRBD2. Trimming at V came to 2 bases and at J to 12 bases, leaving 8 bases not matched to a gene. The CDR3 runs to 12 residues. Germline CDR1 GTSNPN, CDR2 SVGIG (reference sequence). CDR3 sequence reads: CAWSFWGGNQYF. CDR3 DNA sequence: TGTGCCTGGAGTTTTTGGGGGGGGAATCAGTATTTT.

The chain uses TRBV5-4 and TRBJ1-6, with D perhaps TRBD1 (5 bases). Per the germline V gene, CDR1 is SGHNT and CDR2 is YYREEE (reference sequence). The V end was cut by 0 bases, the J end by 9 bases, with 13 bases between. This CDR3 has 15 amino acids. CDR3 region: CASSLAGQGSSPLHF. CDR3 nucleotides: TGTGCCAGCAGCTTGGCCGGGCAGGGCTCTTCACCCCTCCACTTT.

The rearrangement links TRBV7-6 to TRBJ2-7, with TRBD1 matching over 7 bases. The length of the CDR3 is 15 residues. V lost 4 bases to trimming and J lost 3 bases; unmatched junction nucleotides: 9. Germline V gene lookup returns CDR1 SGHVS and CDR2 FNYEAQ. The CDR3 is CASSSETGSLYEQYF. The CDR3 bases are TGTGCCAGCAGCTCCGAGACAGGGTCTCTCTACGAGCAGTACTTC.

V usage is TRBV5-1 and J usage is TRBJ2-2; D is unclear. V shed 1 base and J shed 0 bases, with 4 bases lying between them. The germline V gene encodes CDR1 SGHRS and CDR2 YFSETQ. This CDR3 contains 14 residues. The CDR3 reads CASSLTANTGELFF. Written as DNA, the CDR3 is TGCGCCAGCAGCTTGACAGCGAACACCGGGGAGCTGTTTTTT.

V usage is TRBV28 and J usage is TRBJ1-3, with 9 nucleotides matching TRBD1. Germline V gene lookup returns CDR1 MDHEN and CDR2 SYDVKM. The V segment lost 6 bases and the J segment 9 bases; nucleotides outside the gene matches: 15. The CDR3 spans 16 residues. The CDR3 region is CASSTGTGRILGTIYF. CDR3 in DNA: TGTGCCAGCAGCACCGGGACAGGGCGAATTTTAGGCACCATATATTTT. Based on the CDR3 plus reference TRBV28 and TRBJ1-3, the full variable domain is DVKVTQSSRYLVKRTGEKVFLECVQDMDHENMFWYRQDPGLGLRLIYFSYDVKMKEKGDIPEGYSVSREKKERFSLILESASTNQTSMYLCASSTGTGRILGTIYFGEGSWLTVV.

This clone was seen a handful of times. The rearrangement links TRBV4-2 to TRBJ1-3, with 8 nucleotides matching TRBD1. CDR1 is LGHNA and CDR2 is YNFKEQ in the germline V gene. The CDR3 contains 16 residues. The V and J ends lost 1 base and 4 bases, in that order; junction bases with no gene match: 6. CDR3: CASSQGVGQGGNTIYF. The CDR3 nucleotides read TGTGCCAGCAGCCAAGGTGTTGGACAGGGAGGAAACACCATATATTTT.

The chain links TRBV7-9 to TRBJ1-1, with no clear D. The CDR3 sequence is 13 residues long. Trimming removed 3 bases at V and 2 bases at J, with 7 bases between. Per the germline V gene, CDR1 is SEHNR and CDR2 is FQNEAQ (reference sequence). The CDR3 here is CASSFGGNTEAFF. CDR3 bases: TGTGCCAGCAGCTTCGGAGGAAACACTGAAGCTTTCTTT.

The rearrangement uses TRBV7-2 and TRBJ1-2; D perhaps matches TRBD1 (5 bases). The CDR3 totals 13 residues. V dropped 0 bases and J dropped 10 bases, with 12 bases sitting between them. Germline V gives CDR1 SGHTA, CDR2 FQGNSA. The CDR3: CASSLAMDTFYTF. The CDR3, as DNA: TGTGCCAGCAGCTTAGCCATGGACACATTCTACACCTTC.

The chain carries TRBV28 and TRBJ2-3; 10 bases fit TRBD2. Germline V lookup: CDR1 MDHEN, CDR2 SYDVKM. CDR3 length equals 13 residues. The junction had 4 bases not matched to a gene; V was cut back by 5 bases and J by 8 bases. For the CDR3, the DNA is TGTGCCAGCAGTCTAGCGGGGGCCTCTACGCAGTATTTT. This gives the protein CASSLAGASTQYF.

This chain joins TRBV2 and TRBJ2-1; D remains ambiguous. CDR3 length: 11 amino acids. Per the germline V gene, CDR1 is SNHLY and CDR2 is FYNNEI. V was cut by 6 bases and J by 10 bases, with 10 bases left in between. The CDR3 sequence: CASRGTTEQFF. The CDR3, as DNA: TGTGCCAGCAGAGGAACGACAGAGCAGTTCTTC.

V usage is TRBV27 and J usage is TRBJ1-4; TRBD1 matches 8 bases. CDR1 MNHEY and CDR2 SMNVEV come from the germline V gene (reference sequence). CDR3 length equals 14 residues. Trimming took 3 bases from V and 7 from J; bases not matched to a gene: 4. As DNA, the CDR3 is TGTGCCAGCAGTTTCGACAGGGGAAGTGAAAAACTGTTTTTT. This codes for CASSFDRGSEKLFF.

This sequence joins TRBV21-1 and TRBJ2-3; the table's D call TRBD1 went unverified against the DNA. TRBV21-1 has pseudogene status. CDR3 length: 18 amino acids. CDR3 sequence: CASSKGTGELLHTDTQYF. Here the CDR3 DNA reads TGTGCCAGCAGCAAAGGGACAGGGGAACTACTCCACACAGATACGCAGTATTTT.